This TCR beta chain was sequenced in a study of shared clonotypes between healthy human individuals. Replicate PCRs run on sorted subsets employed roughly 190 ng DNA, 30,000 to 35,000 T cell genomes. The method was immunoSEQ multiplex PCR; TCRdb's version includes in-frame clones alone and lacks a portion of them. The profile shows some 2,000,000 clones, 90% to 96% of them singletons. The CDR3 covers 15 residues. Germline V gene lookup returns CDR1 SGHNT and CDR2 YYREEE (reference sequence). The germline V and J ends were trimmed by 0 bases and 0 bases, with 7 bases remaining between them. On this clone: Its antigen is as yet unknown.

Study-wide findings and caveats: A limitation of the genetic and exposure-history diversity represented arose from few donors. Naive CD4 clonotype sharing across a few donors was approximately 5%.

The clonotype originates from a young man in good health. The sequencing input was naive CD4+ T cells sorted from blood. Subset indicated: CD45RA+ positively selected. The rearrangement uses TRBV5-4 and TRBJ1-3; D is possibly TRBD1 (5 bases). The CDR3 DNA reads as TGTGCCAGCAGCTTGGCAGGGCCCTCTGGAAACACCATATATTTT. It encodes CASSLAGPSGNTIYF.